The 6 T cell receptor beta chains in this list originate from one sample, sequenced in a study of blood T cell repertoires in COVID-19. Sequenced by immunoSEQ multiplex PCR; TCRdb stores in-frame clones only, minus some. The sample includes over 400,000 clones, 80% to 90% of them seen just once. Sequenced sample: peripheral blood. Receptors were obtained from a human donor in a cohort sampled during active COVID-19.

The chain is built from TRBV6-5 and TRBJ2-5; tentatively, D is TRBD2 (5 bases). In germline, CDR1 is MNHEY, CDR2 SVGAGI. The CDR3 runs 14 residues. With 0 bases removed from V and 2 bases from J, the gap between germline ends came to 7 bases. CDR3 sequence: CASSYSGGQETQYF. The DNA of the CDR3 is TGTGCCAGCAGTTACTCGGGCGGGCAAGAGACCCAGTACTTC.

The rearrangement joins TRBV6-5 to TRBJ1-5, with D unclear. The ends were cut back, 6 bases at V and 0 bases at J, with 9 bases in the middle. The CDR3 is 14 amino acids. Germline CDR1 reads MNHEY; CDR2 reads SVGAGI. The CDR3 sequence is CASRPSSSNQPQHF. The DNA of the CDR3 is TGTGCCAGCAGGCCGAGTTCTAGCAATCAGCCCCAGCATTTT.

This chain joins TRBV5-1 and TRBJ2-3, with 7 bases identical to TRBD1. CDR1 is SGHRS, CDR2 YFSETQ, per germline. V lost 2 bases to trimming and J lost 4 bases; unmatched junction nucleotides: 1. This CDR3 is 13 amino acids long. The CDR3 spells CASSLDRADTQYF. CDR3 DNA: TGCGCCAGCAGCTTAGACAGGGCAGATACGCAGTATTTT.

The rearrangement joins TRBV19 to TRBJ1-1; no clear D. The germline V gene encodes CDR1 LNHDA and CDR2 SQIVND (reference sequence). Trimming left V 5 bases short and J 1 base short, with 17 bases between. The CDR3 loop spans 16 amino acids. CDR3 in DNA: TGTGCCAGTAGTCCAGCCCGCGGAACGGAGAACACTGAAGCTTTCTTT. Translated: CASSPARGTENTEAFF.

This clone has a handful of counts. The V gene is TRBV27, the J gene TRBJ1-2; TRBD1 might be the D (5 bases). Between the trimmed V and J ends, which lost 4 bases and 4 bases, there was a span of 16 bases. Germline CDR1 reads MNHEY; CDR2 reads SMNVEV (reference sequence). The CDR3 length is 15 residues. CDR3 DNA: TGTGCCAGCAGTTCAGGTGGGGCGGCTGGCTATGGCTACACCTTC. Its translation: CASSSGGAAGYGYTF.

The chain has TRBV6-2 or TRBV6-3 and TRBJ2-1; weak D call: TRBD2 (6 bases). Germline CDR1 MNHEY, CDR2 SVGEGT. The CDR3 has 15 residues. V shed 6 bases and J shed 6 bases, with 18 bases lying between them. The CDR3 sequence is CASRYLGAGSNEQFF. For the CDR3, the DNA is TGTGCCAGCAGATACCTCGGGGCGGGGTCCAATGAGCAGTTCTTC.